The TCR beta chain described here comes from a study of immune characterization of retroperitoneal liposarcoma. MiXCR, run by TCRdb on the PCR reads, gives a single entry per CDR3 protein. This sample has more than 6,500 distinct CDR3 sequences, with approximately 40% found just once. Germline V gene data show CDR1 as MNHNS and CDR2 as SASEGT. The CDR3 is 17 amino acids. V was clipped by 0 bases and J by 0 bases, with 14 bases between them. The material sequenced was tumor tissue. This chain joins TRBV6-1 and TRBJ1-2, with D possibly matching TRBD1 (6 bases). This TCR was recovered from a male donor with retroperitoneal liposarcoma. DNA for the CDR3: TGTGCCAGCAGTGAAGCTCTACAGGGACCTTCTAACTATGGCTACACCTTC. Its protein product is CASSEALQGPSNYGYTF.